Each of the 10 T cell receptor beta chains below was sequenced from the same sample in a study of T cells in Graves' hyperthyroidism and ophthalmopathy. Amplified regions were TCR beta CDR3 sequences from RNA transcripts. TCR CDR3 regions were first amplified by RT-PCR with HTBI primers. TCRdb ran MiXCR on the multiplex PCR reads and lists one entry per CDR3 protein. The profile covers around 500,000 distinct CDR3 sequences, with around 14% appearing a single time and 15% to 20% taken by the ten largest. Sequencing used blood. The receptors were sampled from a woman between 18 and 29 years old with Graves' hyperthyroidism.

This clonotype was found many times. The CDR3 is CSALGGSSSYNEQFF. CDR3 coding DNA: TGCAGCGCCCTAGGGGGCAGTTCCTCCTACAATGAGCAGTTCTTC. The chain combines TRBV29-1 with TRBJ2-1; 7 nucleotides match TRBD1. Germline CDR1 and CDR2: SQVTM and ANQGSEA. The CDR3 spans 15 residues. The trim removed 7 bases at V and 0 bases at J, leaving 9 bases unmatched.

The table lists this clonotype with many counts. This chain joins TRBV3-1 and TRBJ2-1; 11 positions match TRBD2. Germline V gene lookup returns CDR1 LGHDT and CDR2 YNNKEL (reference sequence). The V segment lost 1 base and the J segment 5 bases; nucleotides outside the gene matches: 4. The CDR3 contains 16 residues. The CDR3 sequence is CASSQGPGLADNEQFF. The CDR3 nucleotides read TGTGCCAGCAGCCAAGGACCGGGACTAGCGGACAATGAGCAGTTCTTC.

A few counts support this clonotype. This chain links TRBV28 with TRBJ2-1; D is undetermined. Trimming cost V 10 bases and J 5 bases, with 12 bases left between them. The germline gives CDR1 MDHEN, CDR2 SYDVKM. The length of the CDR3 is 12 residues. Here the CDR3 DNA reads TGTGCCACCTATCTAGTGAACAATGAGCAGTTCTTC. Encoded protein: CATYLVNNEQFF.

This clonotype was counted a few times. V and J are TRBV4-1 and TRBJ2-7, with 10 bases lining up with TRBD2. The CDR3 is made up of 15 amino acids. The germline V gene encodes CDR1 MGHRA and CDR2 YSYEKL. V lost 4 bases to trimming and J lost 3 bases; unmatched junction nucleotides: 6. The DNA for the CDR3 is TGCGCCAGCAGCCGAGCCGGGACTAGCGTCTACGAGCAGTACTTC. Protein: CASSRAGTSVYEQYF.

This clonotype came up many times. V usage is TRBV18 and J usage is TRBJ1-2; weak D call: TRBD1 (5 bases). CDR3 length equals 17 residues. V gave up 3 bases and J gave up 2 bases, with 19 bases separating them. Germline CDR1 KGHSH, CDR2 LQKENI. The CDR3 region has the DNA TGTGCCAGCTCACCTAAGGGACCTGGTGTGTGGAACTATGGCTACACCTTC. Its translation: CASSPKGPGVWNYGYTF.

The table lists this clonotype with many counts. This chain's CDR3 is CASSLSDQPYTQYF. The CDR3 bases are TGTGCCAGCAGCTTATCGGACCAGCCCTATACGCAGTATTTT. The chain carries TRBV7-3 and TRBJ2-3; D not certain. CDR1 is SGHTA and CDR2 is FQGTGA in the germline V gene. V shed 2 bases and J shed 7 bases, with 13 bases lying between them. The CDR3 sequence is 14 residues long.

The table lists this clonotype with many counts. J is TRBJ2-5 and V is TRBV11-2, with D tentatively TRBD2 (5 bases). The germline V gene encodes CDR1 SGHAT and CDR2 FQNNGV. The CDR3 consists of 14 residues. Trimming took off 4 bases at V and 1 base at J, with 10 bases between the two ends. The DNA for the CDR3 is TGTGCCAGCAGCTCCTTAGCGACCCAAGAGACCCAGTACTTC. Amino acids: CASSSLATQETQYF.

In its sample, this clonotype was seen a few times. This chain joins TRBV4-1 and TRBJ2-1; 8 nucleotides match TRBD2. Per germline, CDR1 MGHRA and CDR2 YSYEKL. With V trimmed by 3 bases and J by 2 bases, 12 bases remained unmatched. This CDR3 is 18 amino acids long. The CDR3 nucleotides read TGCGCCAGCAGCCACCCCAAGGGGAAACTAGCGGCCTACAATGAGCAGTTCTTC. It encodes CASSHPKGKLAAYNEQFF.

In this sample, this clonotype turned up a few times. V and J are TRBV7-2 and TRBJ2-7, with 7 bases that match TRBD1. Per germline, CDR1 SGHTA and CDR2 FQGNSA. The CDR3 has 15 residues. V was clipped by 4 bases and J by 1 base; unmatched bases: 7. The CDR3 DNA is TGTGCCAGCAGCTCGACCGGGACAGTTTCCTACGAGCAGTACTTC. It translates to CASSSTGTVSYEQYF.

This clonotype has at least ten counts. V is TRBV7-3 and J is TRBJ2-1, with D possibly being TRBD2 (5 bases). V was clipped by 3 bases and J by 0 bases, with 9 bases between them. Germline V lookup: CDR1 SGHTA, CDR2 FQGTGA. The CDR3 length is 15 residues. CDR3 DNA: TGTGCCAGCAGCTTCGGGGTCAGCTCCTACAATGAGCAGTTCTTC. This sequence encodes CASSFGVSSYNEQFF. Supplemented by reference TRBV7-3 and TRBJ2-1, the full variable domain reads GAGVSQTPSNKVTEKGKYVELRCDPISGHTALYWYRQSLGQGPEFLIYFQGTGAADDSGLPNDRFFAVRPEGSVSTLKIQRTERGDSAVYLCASSFGVSSYNEQFFGPGTRLTVL.